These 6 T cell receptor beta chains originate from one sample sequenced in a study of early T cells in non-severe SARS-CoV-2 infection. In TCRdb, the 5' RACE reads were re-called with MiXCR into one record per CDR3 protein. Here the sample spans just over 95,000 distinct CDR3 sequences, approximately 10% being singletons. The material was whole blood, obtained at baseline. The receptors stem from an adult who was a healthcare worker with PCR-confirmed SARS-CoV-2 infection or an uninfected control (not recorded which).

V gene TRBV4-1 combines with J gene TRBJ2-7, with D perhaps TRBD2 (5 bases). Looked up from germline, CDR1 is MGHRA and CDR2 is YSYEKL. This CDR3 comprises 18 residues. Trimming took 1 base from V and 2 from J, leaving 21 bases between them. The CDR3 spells CASSQVHKITSVPYEQYF. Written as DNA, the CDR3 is TGCGCCAGCAGCCAAGTCCACAAAATCACTAGTGTTCCCTACGAGCAGTACTTC.

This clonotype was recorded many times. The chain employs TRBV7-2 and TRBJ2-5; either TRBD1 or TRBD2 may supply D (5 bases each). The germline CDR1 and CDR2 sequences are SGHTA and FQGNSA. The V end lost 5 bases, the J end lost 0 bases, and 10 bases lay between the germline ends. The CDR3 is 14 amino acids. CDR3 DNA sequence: TGTGCCAGCAGCCCCGGGGCGTACCAAGAGACCCAGTACTTC. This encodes CASSPGAYQETQYF.

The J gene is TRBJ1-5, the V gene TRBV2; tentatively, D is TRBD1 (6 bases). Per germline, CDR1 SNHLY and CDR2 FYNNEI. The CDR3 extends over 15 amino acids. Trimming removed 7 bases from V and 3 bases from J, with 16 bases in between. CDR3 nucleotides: TGTGCCAGCAAGCAGGGGTGGAGGCCCAATCAGCCCCAGCATTTT. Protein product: CASKQGWRPNQPQHF.

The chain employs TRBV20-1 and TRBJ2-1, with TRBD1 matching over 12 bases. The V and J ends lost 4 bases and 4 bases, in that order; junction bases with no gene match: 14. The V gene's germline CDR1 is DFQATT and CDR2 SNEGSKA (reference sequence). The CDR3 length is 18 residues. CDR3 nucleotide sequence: TGCAGTGCTACACCGGGACAGGGGGCATCGTTGCGGTACAATGAGCAGTTCTTC. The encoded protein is CSATPGQGASLRYNEQFF.

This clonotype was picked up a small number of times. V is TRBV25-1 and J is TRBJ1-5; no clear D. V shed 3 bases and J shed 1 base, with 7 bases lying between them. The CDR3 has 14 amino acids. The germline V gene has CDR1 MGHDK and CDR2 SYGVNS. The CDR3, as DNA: TGTGCCAGCAGTGAGTATGGGAGCAATCAGCCCCAGCATTTT. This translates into CASSEYGSNQPQHF.

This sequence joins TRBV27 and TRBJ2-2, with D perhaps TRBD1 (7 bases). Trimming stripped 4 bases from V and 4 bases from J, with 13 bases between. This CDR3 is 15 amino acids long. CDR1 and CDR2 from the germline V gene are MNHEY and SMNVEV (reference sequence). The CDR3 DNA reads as TGTGCCAGCAGTTCCCGACAGGGAGGCACCGGGGAGCTGTTTTTT. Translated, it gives CASSSRQGGTGELFF.